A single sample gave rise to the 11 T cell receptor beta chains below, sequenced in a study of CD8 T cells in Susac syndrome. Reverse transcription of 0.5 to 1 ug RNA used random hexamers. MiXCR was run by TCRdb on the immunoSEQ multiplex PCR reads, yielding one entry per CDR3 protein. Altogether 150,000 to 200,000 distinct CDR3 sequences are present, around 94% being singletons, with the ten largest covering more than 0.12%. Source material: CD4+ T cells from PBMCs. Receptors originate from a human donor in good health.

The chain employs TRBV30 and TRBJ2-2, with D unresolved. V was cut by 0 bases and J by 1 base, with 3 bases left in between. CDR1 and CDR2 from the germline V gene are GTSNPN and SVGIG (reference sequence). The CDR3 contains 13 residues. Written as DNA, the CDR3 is TGTGCCTGGAGTGTGGGGAACACCGGGGAGCTGTTTTTT. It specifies CAWSVGNTGELFF.

This CDR3 reads CASSQEASPNEQFF. For the CDR3, the DNA is TGCGCCAGCAGCCAAGAAGCCAGTCCCAATGAGCAGTTCTTC. The chain uses TRBV4-3 and TRBJ2-1; D not resolved. CDR1 is LGHNA, CDR2 YSLEER, per germline. The CDR3 has 14 residues. V lost 0 bases and J 6 bases, leaving 9 bases between the germline ends.

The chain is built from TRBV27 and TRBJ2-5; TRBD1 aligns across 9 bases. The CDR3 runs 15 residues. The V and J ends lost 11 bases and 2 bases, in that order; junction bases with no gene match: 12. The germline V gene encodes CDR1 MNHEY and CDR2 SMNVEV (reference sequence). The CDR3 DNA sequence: TGTGCCCGAGAGGCTTCCGGGACAGGGCAAGAGACCCAGTACTTC. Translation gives CAREASGTGQETQYF.

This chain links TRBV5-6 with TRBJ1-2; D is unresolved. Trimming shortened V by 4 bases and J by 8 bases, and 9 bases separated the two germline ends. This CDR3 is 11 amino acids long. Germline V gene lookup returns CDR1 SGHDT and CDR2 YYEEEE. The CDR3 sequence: CASSRLGGYTF. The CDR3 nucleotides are TGTGCCAGCAGCAGACTGGGAGGCTACACCTTC.

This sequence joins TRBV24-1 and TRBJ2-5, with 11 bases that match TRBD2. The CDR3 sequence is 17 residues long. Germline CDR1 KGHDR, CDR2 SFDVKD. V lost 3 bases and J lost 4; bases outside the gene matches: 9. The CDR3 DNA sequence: TGTGCCACCAGTGATCATGGACTAGCGGGTGGTAGAGAGACCCAGTACTTC. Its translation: CATSDHGLAGGRETQYF.

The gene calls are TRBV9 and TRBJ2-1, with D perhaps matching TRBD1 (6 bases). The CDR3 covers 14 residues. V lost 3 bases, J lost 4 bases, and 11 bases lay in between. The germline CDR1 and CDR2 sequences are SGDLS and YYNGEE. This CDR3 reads CASSARGSYNEQFF. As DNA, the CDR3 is TGTGCCAGCAGCGCGAGGGGGAGTTACAATGAGCAGTTCTTC.

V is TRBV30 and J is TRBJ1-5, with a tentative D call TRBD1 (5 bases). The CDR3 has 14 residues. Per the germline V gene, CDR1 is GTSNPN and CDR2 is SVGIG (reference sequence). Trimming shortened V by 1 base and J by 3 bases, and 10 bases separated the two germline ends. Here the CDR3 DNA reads TGTGCCTGGAGTGGGACATCCCACAATCAGCCCCAGCATTTT. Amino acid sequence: CAWSGTSHNQPQHF.

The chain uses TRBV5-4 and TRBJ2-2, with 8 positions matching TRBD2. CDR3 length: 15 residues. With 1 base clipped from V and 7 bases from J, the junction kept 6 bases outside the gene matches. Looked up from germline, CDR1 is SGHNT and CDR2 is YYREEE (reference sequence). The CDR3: CASSLSRTSRGELFF. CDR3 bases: TGTGCCAGCAGCTTGTCCCGGACTAGCCGCGGGGAGCTGTTTTTT.

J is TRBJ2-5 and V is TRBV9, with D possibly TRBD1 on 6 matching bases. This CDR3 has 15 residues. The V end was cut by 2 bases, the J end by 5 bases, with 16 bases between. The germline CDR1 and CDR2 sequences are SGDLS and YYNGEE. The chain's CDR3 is CASSVFTGMSETQYF. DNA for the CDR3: TGTGCCAGCAGCGTCTTCACAGGGATGAGTGAGACCCAGTACTTC.

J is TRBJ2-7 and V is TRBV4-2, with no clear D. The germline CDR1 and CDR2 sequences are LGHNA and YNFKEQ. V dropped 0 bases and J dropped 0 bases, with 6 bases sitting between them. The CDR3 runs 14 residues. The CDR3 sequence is CASSQDASSYEQYF. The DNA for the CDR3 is TGTGCCAGCAGCCAAGATGCCAGCTCCTACGAGCAGTACTTC.

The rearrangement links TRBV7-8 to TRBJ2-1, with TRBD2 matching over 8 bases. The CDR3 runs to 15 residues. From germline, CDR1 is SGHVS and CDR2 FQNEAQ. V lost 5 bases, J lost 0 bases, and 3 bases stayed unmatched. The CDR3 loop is CASSPRGASYNEQFF. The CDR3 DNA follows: TGTGCCAGCAGCCCGCGGGGGGCCTCCTACAATGAGCAGTTCTTC.